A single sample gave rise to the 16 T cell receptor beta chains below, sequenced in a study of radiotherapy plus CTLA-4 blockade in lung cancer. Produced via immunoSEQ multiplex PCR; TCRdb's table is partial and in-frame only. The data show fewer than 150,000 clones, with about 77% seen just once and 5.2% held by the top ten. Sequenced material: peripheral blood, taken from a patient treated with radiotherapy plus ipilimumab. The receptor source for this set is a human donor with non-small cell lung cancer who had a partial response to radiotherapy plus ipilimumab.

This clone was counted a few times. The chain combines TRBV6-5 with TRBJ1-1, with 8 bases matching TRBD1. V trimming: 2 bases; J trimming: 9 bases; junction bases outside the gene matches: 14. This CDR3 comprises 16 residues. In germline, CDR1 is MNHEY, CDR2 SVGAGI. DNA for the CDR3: TGTGCCAGCAGTTACATACTACAGGGGGTTTTATGGAAAGCTTTCTTT. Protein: CASSYILQGVLWKAFF.

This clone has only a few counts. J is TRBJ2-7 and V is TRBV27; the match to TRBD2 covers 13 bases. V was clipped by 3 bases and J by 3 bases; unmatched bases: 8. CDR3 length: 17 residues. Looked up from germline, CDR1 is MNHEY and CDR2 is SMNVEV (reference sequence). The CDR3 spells CASSFPGTSGAFYEQYV. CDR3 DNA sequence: TGTGCCAGCAGTTTCCCCGGGACTAGCGGGGCGTTCTACGAGCAGTACGTC.

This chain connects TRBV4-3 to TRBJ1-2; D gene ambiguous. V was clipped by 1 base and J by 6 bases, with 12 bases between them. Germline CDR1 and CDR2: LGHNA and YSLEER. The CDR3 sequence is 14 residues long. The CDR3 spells CASSQAGGMDGYTF. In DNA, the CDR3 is TGCGCCAGCAGCCAAGCGGGAGGTATGGATGGCTACACCTTC.

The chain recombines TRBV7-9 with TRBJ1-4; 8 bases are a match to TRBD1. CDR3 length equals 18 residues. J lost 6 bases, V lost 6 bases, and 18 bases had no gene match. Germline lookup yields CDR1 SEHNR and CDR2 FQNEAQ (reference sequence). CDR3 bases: TGTGCCAGCAGTCGCACGCTATTAAGACAGGGGAGGGATGAAAAACTGTTTTTT. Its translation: CASSRTLLRQGRDEKLFF. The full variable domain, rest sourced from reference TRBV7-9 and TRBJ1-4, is DTGVSQNPRHKITKRGQNVTFRCDPISEHNRLYWYRQTLGQGPEFLTYFQNEAQLEKSRLLSDRFSAERPKGSFSTLEIQRTEQGDSAMYLCASSRTLLRQGRDEKLFFGSGTQLSVL.

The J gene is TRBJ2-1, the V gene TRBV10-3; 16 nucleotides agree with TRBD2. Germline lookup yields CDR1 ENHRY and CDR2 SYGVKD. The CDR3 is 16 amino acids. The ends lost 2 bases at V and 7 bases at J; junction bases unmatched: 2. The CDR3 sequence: CAISEMGLAGGNEQFF. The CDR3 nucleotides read TGTGCCATCAGTGAGATGGGACTAGCGGGAGGGAATGAGCAGTTCTTC.

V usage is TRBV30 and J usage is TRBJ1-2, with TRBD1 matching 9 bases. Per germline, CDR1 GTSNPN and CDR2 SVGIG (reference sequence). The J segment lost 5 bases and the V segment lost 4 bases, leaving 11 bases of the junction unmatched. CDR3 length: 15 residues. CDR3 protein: CAWTTPTGGGYGYTF. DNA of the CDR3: TGTGCCTGGACAACCCCCACAGGGGGCGGGTATGGCTACACCTTC.

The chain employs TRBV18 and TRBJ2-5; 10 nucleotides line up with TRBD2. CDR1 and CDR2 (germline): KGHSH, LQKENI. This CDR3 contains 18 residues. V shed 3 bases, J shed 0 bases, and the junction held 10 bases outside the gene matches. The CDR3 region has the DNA TGTGCCAGCTCACCTCCTACTAGCGGGGCGCTGTACCAAGAGACCCAGTACTTC. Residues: CASSPPTSGALYQETQYF.

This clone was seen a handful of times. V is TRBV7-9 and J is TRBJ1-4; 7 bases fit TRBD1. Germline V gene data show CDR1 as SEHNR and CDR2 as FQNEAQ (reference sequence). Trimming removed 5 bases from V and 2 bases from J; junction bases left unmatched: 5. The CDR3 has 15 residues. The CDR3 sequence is CASSDSGGTNEKLFF. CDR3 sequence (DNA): TGTGCCAGCAGCGACTCAGGGGGGACTAATGAAAAACTGTTTTTT. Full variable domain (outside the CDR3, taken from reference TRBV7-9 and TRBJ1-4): DTGVSQNPRHKITKRGQNVTFRCDPISEHNRLYWYRQTLGQGPEFLTYFQNEAQLEKSRLLSDRFSAERPKGSFSTLEIQRTEQGDSAMYLCASSDSGGTNEKLFFGSGTQLSVL.

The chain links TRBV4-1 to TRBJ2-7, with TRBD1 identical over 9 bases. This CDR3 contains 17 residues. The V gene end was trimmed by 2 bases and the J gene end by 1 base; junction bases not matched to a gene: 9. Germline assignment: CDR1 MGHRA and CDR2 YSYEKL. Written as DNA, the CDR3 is TGCGCCAGCAGCCAAATGACACAGGGGGCCTGGTCCTACGAGCAGTACTTC. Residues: CASSQMTQGAWSYEQYF.

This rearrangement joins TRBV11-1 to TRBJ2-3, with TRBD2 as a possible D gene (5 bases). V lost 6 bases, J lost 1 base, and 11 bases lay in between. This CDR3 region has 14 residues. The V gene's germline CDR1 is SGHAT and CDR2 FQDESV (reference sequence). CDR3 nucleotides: TGTGCCAGCAGTGGAGCGGTAGGCACAGATACGCAGTATTTT. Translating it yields CASSGAVGTDTQYF.

CDR3 nucleotide sequence: TGTGCCAGCAGCCCCGGCCCGGGACAGATAAACTATGGCTACACCTTC. This gives the protein CASSPGPGQINYGYTF. The rearrangement uses TRBV5-4 and TRBJ1-2; 7 positions match TRBD1. The CDR3 has 16 amino acids. V trimming: 4 bases; J trimming: 2 bases; junction bases outside the gene matches: 11. CDR1 is SGHNT, CDR2 YYREEE, per germline (reference sequence).

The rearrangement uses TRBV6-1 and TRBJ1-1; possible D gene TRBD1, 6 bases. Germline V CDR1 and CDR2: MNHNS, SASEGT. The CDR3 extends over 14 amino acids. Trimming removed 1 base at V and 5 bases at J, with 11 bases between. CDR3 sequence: CASSEGTGRTEAFF. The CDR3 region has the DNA TGTGCCAGCAGTGAAGGTACAGGGCGGACTGAAGCTTTCTTT.

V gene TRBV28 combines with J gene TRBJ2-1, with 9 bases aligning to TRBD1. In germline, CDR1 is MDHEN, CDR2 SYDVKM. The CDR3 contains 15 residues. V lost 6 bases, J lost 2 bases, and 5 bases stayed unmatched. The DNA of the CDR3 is TGTGCCAGCAGCCCAACAGGGGGCCCCTACAATGAGCAGTTCTTC. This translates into CASSPTGGPYNEQFF.

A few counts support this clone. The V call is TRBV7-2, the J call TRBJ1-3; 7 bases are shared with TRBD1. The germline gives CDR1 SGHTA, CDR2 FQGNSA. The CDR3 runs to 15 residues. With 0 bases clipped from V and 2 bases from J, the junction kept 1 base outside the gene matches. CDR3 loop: CASSLAQGAGNTIYF. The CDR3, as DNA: TGTGCCAGCAGCTTAGCGCAGGGGGCTGGAAACACCATATATTTT. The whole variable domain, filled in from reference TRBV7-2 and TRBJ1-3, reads GAGVSQSPSNKVTEKGKDVELRCDPISGHTALYWYRQSLGQGLEFLIYFQGNSAPDKSGLPSDRFSAERTGGSVSTLTIQRTQQEDSAVYLCASSLAQGAGNTIYFGEGSWLTVV.

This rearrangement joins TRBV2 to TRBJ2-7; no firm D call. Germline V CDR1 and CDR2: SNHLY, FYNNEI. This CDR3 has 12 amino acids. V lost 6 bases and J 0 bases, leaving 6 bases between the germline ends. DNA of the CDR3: TGTGCCAGCAGCAAGAGCTCCTACGAGCAGTACTTC. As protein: CASSKSSYEQYF.

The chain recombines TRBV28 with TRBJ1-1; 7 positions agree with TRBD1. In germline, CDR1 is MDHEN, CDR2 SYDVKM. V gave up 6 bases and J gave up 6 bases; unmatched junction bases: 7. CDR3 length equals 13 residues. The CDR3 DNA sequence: TGTGCCAGCAGCAGAACGGGACAGCCTGAAGCTTTCTTT. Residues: CASSRTGQPEAFF.